The rows below give T cell receptor beta chains drawn from one sample of a study of cytomegalovirus exposure and HLA in healthy donors. Assay used: immunoSEQ multiplex PCR; TCRdb lists only in-frame clones, some missing. The sample holds approximately 300,000 clones, about nine tenths seen once. The sample taken for sequencing was PBMCs. Receptors were obtained from a woman in her 30s in good health and CMV-seropositive. CDR3s include the opening cysteine and the closing phenylalanine or tryptophan. D genes are given only for firm matches. Only some rows state a clone size, as once, few, many or a class for expanded clones.

abundance | d_gene | j_gene | v_gene | CDR3nt | CDR3aa
NA | NA | TRBJ1-3 | TRBV5-4 | TGTGCCAGCAGCTTTGGCGGGGCCTCTGGAAACACCATATATTTT | CASSFGGASGNTIYF
NA | NA | TRBJ1-1 | TRBV5-4 | TGTGCCAGCAGCTTGGGGCACGGGAACACTGAAGCTTTCTTT | CASSLGHGNTEAFF
NA | NA | TRBJ1-1 | TRBV5-1 | TGCGCCAGCAGCTTAGCCATGGAGGGGTCCGCTTTCTTT | CASSLAMEGSAFF
NA | TRBD2 | TRBJ2-7 | TRBV7-2 | TGTGCCAGCAGCCCGACTAGCGCTAAGAACTACGAGCAGTACTTC | CASSPTSAKNYEQYF
NA | NA | TRBJ2-3 | TRBV4-2 | TGTGCCTGCGGACCGCCCTTGGGTACGCAGTATTTT | CACGPPLGTQYF
once | NA | TRBJ1-2 | TRBV7-6 | TGTGCCAGCAGCAAAATACCGTATGGCTACACCTTC | CASSKIPYGYTF
NA | NA | TRBJ2-3 | TRBV14 | TGTGCCAGCAGCCAGATACTAGATACGCAGTATTTT | CASSQILDTQYF
once | TRBD2 | TRBJ2-2 | TRBV5-1 | TGCGCCAGCAGCTTTGCCTCCCTAGCGGGGAAGAACACCGGGGAGCTGTTTTTT | CASSFASLAGKNTGELFF
NA | NA | TRBJ2-7 | TRBV14 | TGTGCCAGCAGCCACGTGAAAGACTACGAGCAGTACTTC | CASSHVKDYEQYF
NA | TRBD1 | TRBJ1-2 | TRBV5-1 | TGCGCCAGCAGCACCGGACGGGGACAGTCGGACTACACCTTC | CASSTGRGQSDYTF
NA | TRBD1 | TRBJ1-1 | TRBV28 | TGTGCCAGCAGAATCAACAGGGGAAACACTGAAGCTTTCTTT | CASRINRGNTEAFF
NA | NA | TRBJ1-2 | TRBV5-6 | TGTGCCAGCAGGAAATATGGGGCTCCTAACTATGGCTACACCTTC | CASRKYGAPNYGYTF
NA | TRBD1 | TRBJ1-2 | TRBV5-6 | TGTGCCAGCAGCTTGTATGGCGTGACAGGGTTCAGGGAGGAATATGGCTACACCTTC | CASSLYGVTGFREEYGYTF
NA | NA | TRBJ1-6 | TRBV30 | TGTGCCTGGAAAGGGCAGTTGAACTCACCCCTCCACTTT | CAWKGQLNSPLHF
NA | TRBD1 | TRBJ1-5 | TRBV7-2 | TGTGCCAGCAGCGGACGGAGGGGGCCAGTTGAGCCCCAGCATTTT | CASSGRRGPVEPQHF
NA | TRBD2 | TRBJ2-7 | TRBV7-2 | TGTGCCAGCAGCTTAGAGGGCGGGAGGGCCCCATACGAGCAGTACTTC | CASSLEGGRAPYEQYF
NA | TRBD2 | TRBJ2-1 | TRBV7-3 | TGTGCCAGCAGCCGCTCGGGCGGGGGGGCCGGCTACAATGAGCAGTTCTTC | CASSRSGGGAGYNEQFF
NA | TRBD2 | TRBJ2-7 | TRBV15 | TGTGCCACCAGCAGGGACGTAGGGACTAATTCCTACGAGCAGTACTTC | CATSRDVGTNSYEQYF
NA | NA | TRBJ2-7 | TRBV6-6 | TGTGCCAGCAGTCCGGGACCTTACTACGAGCAGTACTTC | CASSPGPYYEQYF
NA | NA | TRBJ2-1 | TRBV10-1 | TGCGCCAGCAGTAGACCGGGGACCGACAATGAGCAGTTCTTC | CASSRPGTDNEQFF
NA | NA | TRBJ1-3 | TRBV27 | TGTGCCAGCAGCCGGGGGACTGGAAACACCATATATTTT | CASSRGTGNTIYF
NA | NA | TRBJ2-3 | TRBV4-1 | TGCGCCAGCAGCCACCTTAGCGAGTTCACAGATACGCAGTATTTT | CASSHLSEFTDTQYF
NA | TRBD1 | TRBJ2-2 | TRBV29-1 | TGCAGCGCCGGTAGGACAGGGGGAGTAGGGGAGCTGTTTTTT | CSAGRTGGVGELFF
NA | NA | TRBJ2-1 | TRBV19 | TGTGCCAGTAACGCGATGAGCTCCTACAATGAGCAGTTCTTC | CASNAMSSYNEQFF
NA | NA | TRBJ2-1 | TRBV25-1 | TGTGCCAGCAGTGTCGGCGCCTCGATGTACAATGAGCAGTTCTTC | CASSVGASMYNEQFF
NA | NA | TRBJ1-1 | TRBV28 | TGTGCCAGCAGTTTCCTGGAGCCTTACACTGAAGCTTTCTTT | CASSFLEPYTEAFF
NA | NA | TRBJ2-1 | TRBV5-1 | TGCGCCAGCAGCTTGAGTACGGACAATGAGCAGTTCTTC | CASSLSTDNEQFF
NA | TRBD2 | TRBJ2-1 | TRBV7-6 | TGTGCCAGCAGCTTAGATCCTAGCGGGAGCTCCTACAATGAGCAGTTCTTC | CASSLDPSGSSYNEQFF
NA | TRBD2 | TRBJ2-1 | TRBV5-1 | TGCGCCAGCAGCTTCCCCTCTAGCGGTAACTCCTACAATGAGCAGTTCTTC | CASSFPSSGNSYNEQFF
NA | NA | TRBJ2-3 | TRBV30 | TGTGCCTACGGACCTCGGACAGATACGCAGTATTTT | CAYGPRTDTQYF
NA | NA | TRBJ1-5 | TRBV27 | TGTGCCAGCAACGGGGGCGCCAATCAGCCCCAGCATTTT | CASNGGANQPQHF
NA | TRBD1 | TRBJ2-2 | TRBV29-1 | TGCAGCGTTGAAGATCCGGGACAGGGGGGCTTCCGGATGACCGGGGAGCTGTTTTTT | CSVEDPGQGGFRMTGELFF
NA | NA | TRBJ2-1 | TRBV6-6 | TGTGCCAGCAGTGACCCCGGGACAAGCTACAATGAGCAGTTCTTC | CASSDPGTSYNEQFF
NA | NA | TRBJ1-5 | TRBV27 | TGTGCCAGCAGTTCAAAGGACCCCACTCCGCATCAGCCCCAGCATTTT | CASSSKDPTPHQPQHF
NA | TRBD1 | TRBJ1-1 | TRBV6-5 | TGTGCCAGCAGTTACACTAGGGACAGCTACACTGAAGCTTTCTTT | CASSYTRDSYTEAFF
NA | NA | TRBJ1-4 | TRBV25-1 | TGTGCCAGCAGCGACAACATCGACCCTGTTGGTGTAAAACTGTTTTTT | CASSDNIDPVGVKLFF
NA | TRBD2 | TRBJ2-2 | TRBV19 | TGTGCCAGTAGCCCAGTTGGTAGCGGGAGATCCGGGGAGCTGTTTTTT | CASSPVGSGRSGELFF
NA | TRBD2 | TRBJ2-1 | TRBV29-1 | TGCAGCGTTGAGGAGACTAGCGCGTACAATGAGCAGTTCTTC | CSVEETSAYNEQFF
NA | NA | TRBJ2-7 | TRBV5-1 | TGCGCCAGCAGCTTTTACAGTGGCTCCGAGCAGTACTTC | CASSFYSGSEQYF
NA | TRBD1 | TRBJ1-2 | TRBV18 | TGTGCCAGCTCACTTGGGACAGGGAGTAACTATGGCTACACCTTC | CASSLGTGSNYGYTF
NA | TRBD1 | TRBJ2-7 | TRBV7-9 | TGTGCCAGCAGCTTTAGGGGACAGGGGAGAGGCGAGCAGTACTTC | CASSFRGQGRGEQYF
NA | NA | TRBJ2-7 | TRBV30 | TGTGCCTGGAGTGTTACTCCAGAGAGGACCTACGAGCAGTACTTC | CAWSVTPERTYEQYF
once | NA | TRBJ1-5 | TRBV6-6 | TGTGCCAGCAGTTACTCGGGGAAGCGGGGTCCCCAGCATTTT | CASSYSGKRGPQHF
few | NA | TRBJ2-7 | TRBV10-2 | TGCGCCAGCGGGGGAGGATATCCGTACGAGCAGTACTTC | CASGGGYPYEQYF
NA | NA | TRBJ2-4 | TRBV18 | TGTGCCAGCTCGCCCCGGGACACCCTAGCCAAAAACATTCAGTACTTC | CASSPRDTLAKNIQYF
NA | NA | TRBJ2-7 | TRBV29-1 | TGCAGCGGGTGGGGGGGCGACTCCTACGAGCAGTACTTC | CSGWGGDSYEQYF
NA | NA | TRBJ1-1 | TRBV30 | TGTGCCTGGACAGGGATGACGGACACTGAAGCTTTCTTT | CAWTGMTDTEAFF
NA | NA | TRBJ1-2 | TRBV2 | TGTGCCAGCAGCTCAGGACAGTATGGCTACACCTTC | CASSSGQYGYTF
NA | NA | TRBJ1-6 | TRBV5-1 | TGCGCCAGCAGCTTGTCGAAGCCTAATTCACCCCTCCACTTT | CASSLSKPNSPLHF
NA | TRBD2 | TRBJ2-7 | TRBV11-2 | TGTGCCAGCAGCGATTATAGCGGGAGCTCCTACGAGCAGTACTTC | CASSDYSGSSYEQYF
once | TRBD1 | TRBJ2-7 | TRBV7-2 | TGTGCCAGCAAGCCCGGGACAGGGTCCTACGAGCAGTACTTC | CASKPGTGSYEQYF
NA | TRBD1 | TRBJ2-7 | TRBV5-1 | TGCGCCAGCAGCCGTCCCGGGACAGGGATTTACGAGCAGTACTTC | CASSRPGTGIYEQYF
NA | NA | TRBJ2-7 | TRBV7-8 | TGTGCCAGCAGCTCCGAGAGATCGGGGGCCACCTACGAGCAGTACTTC | CASSSERSGATYEQYF
NA | NA | TRBJ2-1 | TRBV27 | TGTGCCAGCAGTTTATCCTCGGGACTCTCCTACAATGAGCAGTTCTTC | CASSLSSGLSYNEQFF
NA | NA | TRBJ2-7 | TRBV7-8 | TGTGCCAGCAGCTTCGGCCTAGAGCTGATGTACGAGCAGTACTTC | CASSFGLELMYEQYF
NA | TRBD1 | TRBJ1-4 | TRBV18 | TGTGCCAGCTCACCGCCGGGACAGGGTAATGAAAAACTGTTTTTT | CASSPPGQGNEKLFF
NA | NA | TRBJ2-4 | TRBV7-9 | TGTGCCAGCAGCTTTGTCACGGGGCAGGAAAACATTCAGTACTTC | CASSFVTGQENIQYF
NA | TRBD2 | TRBJ2-2 | TRBV28 | TGTGCCAGCAGTTTTAGGGTAGCGGGGGGGCCCGGGGAGCTGTTTTTT | CASSFRVAGGPGELFF